A selection of T cell receptor beta chains follows, all from one sample in a study of control samples from healthy donors and cancer patients. The method was immunoSEQ multiplex PCR; TCRdb's version includes in-frame clones alone and lacks a portion of them. Among approximately 70,000 clones listed, roughly 87% were seen once. The sample consisted of blood. Receptors were obtained from a woman between 45 and 60 years old in good health. The CDR3 runs from the conserved cysteine through the conserved F or W. Each record gives: V gene, CDR3 length, CDR3 protein.

V: TRBV2; length: 14; CDR3: CASNSQGPRYGYTF
V: TRBV20-1; length: 13; CDR3: CSASQGENSPLHF
V: TRBV5-4; length: 13; CDR3: CASKSGRSTEAFF
V: TRBV18; length: 14; CDR3: CASSSGGLLYEQYF
V: TRBV9; length: 16; CDR3: CASSTGTSGLTDTQYF
V: TRBV4-1; length: 17; CDR3: CASSQDPLGGTMETQYF
V: TRBV11-2; length: 15; CDR3: CASNAGGVYTDTQYF
V: TRBV6-6; length: 13; CDR3: CASRDSKTYEQYF
V: TRBV19; length: 14; CDR3: CASSIGGYSYEQYF
V: TRBV27; length: 14; CDR3: CASSFQGSGSGYTF
V: TRBV14; length: 16; CDR3: CASSQRQGLRDSPLHF
V: TRBV24-1; length: 14; CDR3: CATSDFDSTDTQYF
V: TRBV10-3; length: 13; CDR3: CATGGRSYNEQFF
V: TRBV5-1; length: 16; CDR3: CASSRPGQGVADTQYF
V: TRBV9; length: 16; CDR3: CASSSRPSGSENEQFF
V: TRBV19; length: 15; CDR3: CASSIQGLAKNIQYF
V: TRBV4-1; length: 18; CDR3: CASSQFTGTSGRKGEQYF
V: TRBV11-1; length: 16; CDR3: CASSLDHSPSTDTQYF
V: TRBV5-1; length: 14; CDR3: CASSSQGVNEKLFF
V: TRBV12-3/TRBV12-4; length: 11; CDR3: CASSFLSEAFF
V: TRBV28; length: 16; CDR3: CASSPTLLPGGLPQHF
V: TRBV19; length: 14; CDR3: CASTQGTGNSEAFF
V: TRBV28; length: 16; CDR3: CASSSPRSLENTEAFF
V: TRBV19; length: 13; CDR3: CASSGRTGSGYTF
V: TRBV20-1; length: 11; CDR3: CSAEDRDGYTF
V: TRBV5-1; length: 16; CDR3: CASSLDQGATGNTIYF
V: TRBV5-1; length: 15; CDR3: CASSGGQTSTDTQYF
V: TRBV5-1; length: 15; CDR3: CASSLENGNTDTQYF
V: TRBV19; length: 14; CDR3: CASNRGDSGNTIYF
V: TRBV7-3; length: 13; CDR3: CASGRGNADTQYF
V: TRBV5-1; length: 14; CDR3: CASSFTGGYNEQFF
V: TRBV3-1/TRBV3-2; length: 14; CDR3: CASSQSDRGHEQYF
V: TRBV2; length: 13; CDR3: CASRRAAAYEQYF
V: TRBV25-1; length: 12; CDR3: CASSDGPQPQHF
V: TRBV5-4; length: 15; CDR3: CASSSAGGVNYGYTF
V: TRBV5-1; length: 15; CDR3: CASSPGLPGTGELFF
V: TRBV9; length: 16; CDR3: CASSYLETGLPHEQFF
V: TRBV2; length: 14; CDR3: CASSGSGSTDTQYF
V: TRBV6-5; length: 14; CDR3: CASRGLAGPGELFF
V: TRBV5-4; length: 17; CDR3: CASSLERGAGGTDTQYF
V: TRBV30; length: 15; CDR3: CAWSFIAGGQSTQYF
V: TRBV15; length: 14; CDR3: CATSPRRSSYEQYF
V: TRBV25-1; length: 14; CDR3: CASSGWVGSDTQYF
V: TRBV12-3/TRBV12-4; length: 13; CDR3: CASKGDGLDIQYF
V: TRBV2; length: 13; CDR3: CASSESLRGEQFF
V: TRBV29-1; length: 11; CDR3: CSVEEPGTQYF
V: TRBV19; length: 13; CDR3: CASTTQGDQPQHF
V: TRBV18; length: 13; CDR3: CASSPTRGETQYF
V: TRBV3-1/TRBV3-2; length: 19; CDR3: CASSNFPLLAGDSFYEQYF
V: TRBV7-3; length: 18; CDR3: CASSLSPDRASSGNTIYF
V: TRBV6-5; length: 14; CDR3: CASSYSGRTTEAFF
V: TRBV11-2; length: 15; CDR3: CASSLVLGSGNTIYF
V: TRBV6-5; length: 14; CDR3: CASRRRELVNEQFF
V: TRBV19; length: 15; CDR3: CASKQGDRTNEKLFF
V: TRBV29-1; length: 15; CDR3: CSVAGQGLTRETQYF